The clone carrying this TCR beta chain showed up just a few times. What it binds is not known. These data are taken from a study of T-cell reconstitution after alpha-beta-depleted transplantation in children. General study results and limits: Some patients owed their high day-60 TCRbeta diversity to surviving recipient T cells and thymic progenitors. The authors attributed T-cell counts and diversity one year after transplant mostly to newly produced T cells. Several hundred expanded graft clones reportedly gave rise to the alpha-beta T cells present about two months after transplant.

During its preparation, the TCRbeta library received unique molecular identifiers. TCRdb re-called the PCR reads with MiXCR, one entry per CDR3 protein. This sample has around 490,000 distinct CDR3 sequences, with roughly 10% found just once. This CDR3 is 16 amino acids long. CDR1 SGHNT and CDR2 YYREEE come from the germline V gene (reference sequence). This clonotype originated in a female patient between 2 and 15 years old who had a stem cell transplant for aplastic anemia, so the T cells may come from the graft donor. The V and J genes are TRBV5-4 and TRBJ2-2; D assignment may be TRBD1 or TRBD2 (6 bases each). Sequences were derived from PBMCs, mostly from graft donor cells, sampled 180 days after TCRalphabeta/CD19-depleted stem cell transplant. DNA for the CDR3: TGTGCGTCAAGGTCCCTCTCGGGGGCGGACACCGGGGAGCTGTTTTTT. Amino acid sequence: CASRSLSGADTGELFF. Looking up the rest from reference TRBV5-4 and TRBJ2-2 gives the full variable domain: ETGVTQSPTHLIKTRGQQVTLRCSSQSGHNTVSWYQQALGQGPQFIFQYYREEENGRGNFPPRFSGLQFPNYSSELNVNALELDDSALYLCASRSLSGADTGELFFGEGSRLTVL.